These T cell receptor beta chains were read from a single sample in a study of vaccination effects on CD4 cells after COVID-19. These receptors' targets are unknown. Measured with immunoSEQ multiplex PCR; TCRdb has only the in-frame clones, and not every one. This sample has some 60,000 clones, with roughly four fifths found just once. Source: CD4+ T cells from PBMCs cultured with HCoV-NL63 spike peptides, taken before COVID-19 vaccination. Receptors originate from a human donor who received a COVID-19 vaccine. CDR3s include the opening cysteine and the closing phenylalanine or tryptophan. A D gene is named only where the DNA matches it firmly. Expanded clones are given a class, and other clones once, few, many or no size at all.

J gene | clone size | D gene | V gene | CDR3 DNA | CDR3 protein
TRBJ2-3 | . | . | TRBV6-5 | TGTGCCAGCAGTTTTAACTTGGGCACAGATACGCAGTATTTT | CASSFNLGTDTQYF
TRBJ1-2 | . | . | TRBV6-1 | TGTGCCAGCAGTGAACGAAACAGGGAACGGGTTGGCTACACCTTC | CASSERNRERVGYTF
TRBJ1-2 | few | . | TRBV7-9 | TGTGCCAGCAGCACGAATACCCCAGGGCGCTATGGCTACACCTTC | CASSTNTPGRYGYTF
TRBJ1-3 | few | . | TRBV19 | TGTGCCAGTAGCCGAAACGGGGCCGGAAACACCATATATTTT | CASSRNGAGNTIYF
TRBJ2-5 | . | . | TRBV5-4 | TGTGCCAGCAGCTTGGAAGGGGGGCAAGAGACCCAGTACTTC | CASSLEGGQETQYF
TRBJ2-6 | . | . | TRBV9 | TGTGCCAGCAGTCTCCGGGACGTAGACTCTGGGGCCAACGTCCTGACTTTC | CASSLRDVDSGANVLTF
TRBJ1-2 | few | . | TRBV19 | TGTGCCAGTACCCAGGACGGCCTCAGGGACTATGGCTACACCTTC | CASTQDGLRDYGYTF
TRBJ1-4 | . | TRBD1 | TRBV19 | TGTGCCAGTAGTATGGGACAGGGAACTAATGAAAAACTGTTTTTT | CASSMGQGTNEKLFF
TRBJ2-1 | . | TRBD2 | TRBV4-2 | TGTGCCAGCAGCCGGGGACTAGCTGGGGTCCTAAGCTCCTACAATGAGCAGTTCTTC | CASSRGLAGVLSSYNEQFF
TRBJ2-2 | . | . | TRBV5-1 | TGCGCCAGCAGCTCCCCGAGGACTCCCGGGGAGCTGTTTTTT | CASSSPRTPGELFF
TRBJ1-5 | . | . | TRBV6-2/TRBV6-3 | TGTGCCAGCAGTTACTCCGACTATCGGCCCCAGCATTTT | CASSYSDYRPQHF
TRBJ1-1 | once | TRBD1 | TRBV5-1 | TGCGCCAGCAGCCGGGGGTCGGGGACAGCGAACACTGAAGCTTTCTTT | CASSRGSGTANTEAFF
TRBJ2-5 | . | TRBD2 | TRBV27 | TGTGCCAGCAGTCAAGGGAGGGGCTGGGAGACCCAGTACTTC | CASSQGRGWETQYF
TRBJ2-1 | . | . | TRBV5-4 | TGTGCCAGCAGCCGGACGGATTCCTACAATGAGCAGTTCTTC | CASSRTDSYNEQFF
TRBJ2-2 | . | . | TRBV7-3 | TGTGCCAGCAGCTTTGGGGGGGGGCTCTCCGGGGAGCTGTTTTTT | CASSFGGGLSGELFF
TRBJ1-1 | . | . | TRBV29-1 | TGCAGCGTTGAAATGGGGACGGGGGCTTTCTTT | CSVEMGTGAFF
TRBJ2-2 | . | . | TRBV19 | TGTGCCAGTAGTATAGGGGGACCGAACACCGGGGAGCTGTTTTTT | CASSIGGPNTGELFF
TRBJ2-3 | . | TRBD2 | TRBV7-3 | TGTGCCAGCAGAGTATCGGGGGGGCCAGATACGCAGTATTTT | CASRVSGGPDTQYF
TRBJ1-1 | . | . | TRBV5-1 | TGCGCCAGCAGCTTGCAACAGCAGGGATACATGAACACTGAAGCTTTCTTT | CASSLQQQGYMNTEAFF
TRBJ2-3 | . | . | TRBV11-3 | TGTGCCAGCAGCCTTCTTGGATTGGGAACAGATACGCAGTATTTT | CASSLLGLGTDTQYF
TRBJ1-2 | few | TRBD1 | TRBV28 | TGTGCCAGCAAACGGCCACAGGGGCTCGGGACTAACTATGGCTACACCTTC | CASKRPQGLGTNYGYTF
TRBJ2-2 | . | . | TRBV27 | TGTGCCAGCAGTTTATGGGGTATAGACACCGGGGAGCTGTTTTTT | CASSLWGIDTGELFF
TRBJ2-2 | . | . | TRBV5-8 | TGTGCCAGCAGCGCCAAGGGACAGAACACCGGGGAGCTGTTTTTT | CASSAKGQNTGELFF
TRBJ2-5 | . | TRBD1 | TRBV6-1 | TGTGCCAGCAGTGATCCTCACAGGGGCCCAGAGACCCAGTACTTC | CASSDPHRGPETQYF
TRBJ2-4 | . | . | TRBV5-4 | TGTGCCAGCAGCTCTCGGTCAGGGGAAAACATTCAGTACTTC | CASSSRSGENIQYF
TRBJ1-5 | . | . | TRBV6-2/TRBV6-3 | TGTGCCAGCAGTTTCGCGTCAGGGGTGTATCAGCCCCAGCATTTT | CASSFASGVYQPQHF
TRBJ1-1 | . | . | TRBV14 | TGTGCCAGCAGCCAACTGGGGGTGGCTTTCTTT | CASSQLGVAFF
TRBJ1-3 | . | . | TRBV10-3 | TGTGCCATCAGTGCTCGGGGTCAGATGGACACCATATATTTT | CAISARGQMDTIYF
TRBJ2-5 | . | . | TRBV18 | TGTGCCAGCTCACCACGGGAGCAGGAGACCCAGTACTTC | CASSPREQETQYF
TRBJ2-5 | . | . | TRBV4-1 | TGCGCCAGCAGCCAAGATCTCTCCGGGGGCCAAGAGACCCAGTACTTC | CASSQDLSGGQETQYF
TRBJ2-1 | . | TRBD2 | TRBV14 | TGTGCCAGCAGCCAAGATGGGGAGACTAGCGGGGGACCTTACAATGAGCAGTTCTTC | CASSQDGETSGGPYNEQFF
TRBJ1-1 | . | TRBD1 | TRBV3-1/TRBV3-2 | TGTGCCAGCAGCCAGGGACAGGGGATGAACACTGAAGCTTTCTTT | CASSQGQGMNTEAFF
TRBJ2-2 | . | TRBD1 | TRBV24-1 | TGTGCCACAGCGACGGGACAGGGGGCGGGATGGGAGCTGTTTTTT | CATATGQGAGWELFF
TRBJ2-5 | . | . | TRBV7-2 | TGTGCCAGCAGCTTAGCTGGGTCCGAGACCCAGTACTTC | CASSLAGSETQYF
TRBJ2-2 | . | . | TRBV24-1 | TGTGCCACCAGTGATTTGGGAGGGGCGGACACCGGGGAGCTGTTTTTT | CATSDLGGADTGELFF
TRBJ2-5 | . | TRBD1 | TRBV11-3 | TGTGCCAGCAGCCTAGGACAGGCCCAAGAGACCCAGTACTTC | CASSLGQAQETQYF